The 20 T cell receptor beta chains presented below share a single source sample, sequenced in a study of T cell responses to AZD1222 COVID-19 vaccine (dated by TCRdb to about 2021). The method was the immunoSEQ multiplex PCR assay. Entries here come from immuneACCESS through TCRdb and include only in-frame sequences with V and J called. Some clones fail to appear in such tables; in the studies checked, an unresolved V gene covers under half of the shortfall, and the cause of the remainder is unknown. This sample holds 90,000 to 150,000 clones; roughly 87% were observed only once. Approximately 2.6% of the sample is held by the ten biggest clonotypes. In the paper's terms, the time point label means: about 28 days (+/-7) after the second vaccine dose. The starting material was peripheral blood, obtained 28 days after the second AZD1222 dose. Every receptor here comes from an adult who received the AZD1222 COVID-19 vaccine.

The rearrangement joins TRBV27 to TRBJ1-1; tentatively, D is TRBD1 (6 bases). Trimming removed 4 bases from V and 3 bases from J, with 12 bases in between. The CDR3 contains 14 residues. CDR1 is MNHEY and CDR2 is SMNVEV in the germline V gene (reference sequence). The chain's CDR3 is CASSSVGGDTEAFF. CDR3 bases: TGTGCCAGCAGTTCGGTAGGGGGGGACACTGAAGCTTTCTTT.

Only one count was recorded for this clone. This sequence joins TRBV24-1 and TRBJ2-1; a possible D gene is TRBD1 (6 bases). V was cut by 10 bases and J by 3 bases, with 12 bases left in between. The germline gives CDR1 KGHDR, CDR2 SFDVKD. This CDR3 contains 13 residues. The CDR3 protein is CATSKGGYNEQFF. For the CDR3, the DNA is TGTGCCACTTCAAAAGGGGGCTACAATGAGCAGTTCTTC.

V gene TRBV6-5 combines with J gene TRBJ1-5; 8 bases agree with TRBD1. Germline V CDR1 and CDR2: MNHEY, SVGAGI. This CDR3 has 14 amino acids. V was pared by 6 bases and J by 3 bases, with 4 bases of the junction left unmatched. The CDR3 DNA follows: TGTGCCAGCAGGACAGGGGCTCTCAATCAGCCCCAGCATTTT. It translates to CASRTGALNQPQHF.

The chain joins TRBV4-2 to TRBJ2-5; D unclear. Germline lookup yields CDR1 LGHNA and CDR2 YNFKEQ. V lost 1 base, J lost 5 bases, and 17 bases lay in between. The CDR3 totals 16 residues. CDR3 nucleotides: TGTGCCAGCAGCCAAGGTGCGGCATACACAACGGAGACCCAGTACTTC. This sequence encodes CASSQGAAYTTETQYF.

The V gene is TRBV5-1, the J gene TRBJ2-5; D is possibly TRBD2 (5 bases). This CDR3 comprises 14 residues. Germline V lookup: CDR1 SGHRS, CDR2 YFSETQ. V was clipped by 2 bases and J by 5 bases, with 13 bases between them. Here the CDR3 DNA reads TGCGCCAGCAGCTTCGCGGGCCGCGGGGAGACCCAGTACTTC. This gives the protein CASSFAGRGETQYF.

The CDR3 loop reads CASSVVGRSTYGYTF. CDR3 nucleotides: TGTGCCAGCAGTGTAGTGGGCAGGAGCACCTATGGCTACACCTTC. V is TRBV2 and J is TRBJ1-2; no reliable D call. Germline lookup yields CDR1 SNHLY and CDR2 FYNNEI. CDR3 length: 15 residues. Trimming removed 4 bases at V and 4 bases at J, with 16 bases between.

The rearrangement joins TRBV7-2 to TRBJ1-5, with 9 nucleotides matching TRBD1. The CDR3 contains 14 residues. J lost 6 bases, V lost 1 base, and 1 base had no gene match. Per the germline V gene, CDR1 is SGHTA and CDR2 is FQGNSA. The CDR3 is CASSLGDRAQPQHF. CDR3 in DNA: TGTGCCAGCAGCTTAGGGGACAGGGCTCAGCCCCAGCATTTT.

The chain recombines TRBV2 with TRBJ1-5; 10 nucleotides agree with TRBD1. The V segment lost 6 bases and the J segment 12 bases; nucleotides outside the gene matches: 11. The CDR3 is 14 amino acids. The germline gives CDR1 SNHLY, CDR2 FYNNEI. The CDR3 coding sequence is TGTGCCAGCAGGCAAGACAGGGGGCTAGGGGGCCAGCATTTT. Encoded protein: CASRQDRGLGGQHF.

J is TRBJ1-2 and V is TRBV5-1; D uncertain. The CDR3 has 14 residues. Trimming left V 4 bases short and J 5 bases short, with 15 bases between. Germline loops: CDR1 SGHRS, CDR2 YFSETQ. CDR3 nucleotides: TGCGCCAGCAGCCCACTACAGATGATTTATGGCTACACCTTC. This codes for CASSPLQMIYGYTF.

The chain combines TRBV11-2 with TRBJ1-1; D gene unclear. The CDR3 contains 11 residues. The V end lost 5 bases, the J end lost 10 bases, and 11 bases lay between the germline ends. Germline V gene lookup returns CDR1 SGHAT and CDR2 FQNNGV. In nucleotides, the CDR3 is TGTGCCAGCAGCGCCGGGTATGCAGCTTTCTTT. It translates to CASSAGYAAFF. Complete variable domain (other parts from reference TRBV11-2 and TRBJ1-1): EAGVAQSPRYKIIEKRQSVAFWCNPISGHATLYWYQQILGQGPKLLIQFQNNGVVDDSQLPKDRFSAERLKGVDSTLKIQPAKLEDSAVYLCASSAGYAAFFGQGTRLTVV.

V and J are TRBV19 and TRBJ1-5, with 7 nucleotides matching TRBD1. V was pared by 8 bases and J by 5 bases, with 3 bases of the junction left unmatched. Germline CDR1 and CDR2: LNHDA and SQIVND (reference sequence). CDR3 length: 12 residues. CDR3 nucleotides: TGTGCCAGTCAAAGGGGGCATCAGCCCCAGCATTTT. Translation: CASQRGHQPQHF.

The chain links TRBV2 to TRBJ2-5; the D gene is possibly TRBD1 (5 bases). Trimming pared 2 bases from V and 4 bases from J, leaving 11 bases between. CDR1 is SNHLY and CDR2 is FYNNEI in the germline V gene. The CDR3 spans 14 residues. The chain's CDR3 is CASSESRVGETQYF. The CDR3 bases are TGTGCCAGCAGTGAATCCAGGGTGGGAGAGACCCAGTACTTC.

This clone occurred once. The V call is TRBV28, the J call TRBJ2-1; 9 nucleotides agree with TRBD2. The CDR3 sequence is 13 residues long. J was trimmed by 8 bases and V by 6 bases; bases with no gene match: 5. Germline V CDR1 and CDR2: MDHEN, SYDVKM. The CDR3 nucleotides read TGTGCCAGCAGGCTAGCGGGGTGGGATGAGCAGTTCTTC. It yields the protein CASRLAGWDEQFF. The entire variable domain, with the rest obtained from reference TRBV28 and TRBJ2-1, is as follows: DVKVTQSSRYLVKRTGEKVFLECVQDMDHENMFWYRQDPGLGLRLIYFSYDVKMKEKGDIPEGYSVSREKKERFSLILESASTNQTSMYLCASRLAGWDEQFFGPGTRLTVL.

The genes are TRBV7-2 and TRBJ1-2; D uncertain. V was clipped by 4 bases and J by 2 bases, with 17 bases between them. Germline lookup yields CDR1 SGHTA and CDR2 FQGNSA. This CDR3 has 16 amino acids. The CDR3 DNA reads TGTGCCAGCAGCTCCCAAGGAGGCCTACTAAACTATGGCTACACCTTC. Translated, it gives CASSSQGGLLNYGYTF.

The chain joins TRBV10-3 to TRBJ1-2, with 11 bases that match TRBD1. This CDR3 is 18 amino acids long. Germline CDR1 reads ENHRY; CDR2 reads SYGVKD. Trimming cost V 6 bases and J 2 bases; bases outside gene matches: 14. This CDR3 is CAIRGGQGVDPQNYGYTF. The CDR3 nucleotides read TGTGCCATCAGGGGGGGACAGGGGGTAGACCCCCAAAACTATGGCTACACCTTC.

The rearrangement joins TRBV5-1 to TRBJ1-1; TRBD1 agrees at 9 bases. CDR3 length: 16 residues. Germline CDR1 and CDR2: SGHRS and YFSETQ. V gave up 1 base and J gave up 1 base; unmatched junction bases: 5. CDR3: CASSLQPTGGNTEAFF. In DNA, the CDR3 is TGCGCCAGCAGCTTGCAACCGACAGGGGGGAACACTGAAGCTTTCTTT.

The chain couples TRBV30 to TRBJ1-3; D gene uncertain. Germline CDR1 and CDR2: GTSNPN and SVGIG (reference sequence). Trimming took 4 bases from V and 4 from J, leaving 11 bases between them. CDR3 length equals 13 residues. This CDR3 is CAWNVALGNTIYF. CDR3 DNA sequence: TGTGCCTGGAATGTTGCGCTCGGAAACACCATATATTTT.

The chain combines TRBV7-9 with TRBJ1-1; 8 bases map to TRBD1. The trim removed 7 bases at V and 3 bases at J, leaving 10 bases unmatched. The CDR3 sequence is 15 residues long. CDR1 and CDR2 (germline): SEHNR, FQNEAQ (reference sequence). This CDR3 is CASKPEGQAYTEAFF. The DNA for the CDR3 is TGTGCCAGCAAACCCGAGGGACAGGCCTACACTGAAGCTTTCTTT.

CDR3 in amino acids: CASSTSRGPNSPLHF. The DNA for the CDR3 is TGTGCCAGTAGCACCTCCCGGGGCCCCAATTCACCCCTCCACTTT. The chain recombines TRBV19 with TRBJ1-6; perhaps TRBD1 as D (5 bases). CDR1 LNHDA and CDR2 SQIVND come from the germline V gene (reference sequence). V shed 6 bases and J shed 7 bases, with 16 bases lying between them. This CDR3 is 15 amino acids long. Based on the CDR3 plus reference TRBV19 and TRBJ1-6, the full variable domain is DGGITQSPKYLFRKEGQNVTLSCEQNLNHDAMYWYRQDPGQGLRLIYYSQIVNDFQKGDIAEGYSVSREKKESFPLTVTSAQKNPTAFYLCASSTSRGPNSPLHFGNGTRLTVT.

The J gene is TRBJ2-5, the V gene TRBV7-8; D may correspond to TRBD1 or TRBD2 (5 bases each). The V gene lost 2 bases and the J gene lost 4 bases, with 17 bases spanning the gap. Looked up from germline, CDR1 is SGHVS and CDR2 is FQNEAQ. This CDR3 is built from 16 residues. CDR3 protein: CASSLWGNGGAETQYF. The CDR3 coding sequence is TGTGCCAGCAGCTTATGGGGGAATGGCGGTGCAGAGACCCAGTACTTC.